The next 23 T cell receptor beta chains were all read from a single sample in a study of T-cell memory formation after mild COVID-19. TCRdb called the 5' RACE reads again in MiXCR, with one record for every CDR3 protein. The data contain more than 150,000 distinct CDR3 sequences, roughly 18% of them singletons. The sequenced sample was PBMCs or a T cell subset sorted from them (not recorded which). All receptors derive from a man younger than 30 who had mild COVID-19 (a few samples of this study predate the infection). Cell type and time point are not known.

The rearrangement joins TRBV28 to TRBJ1-1; 8 bases line up with TRBD1. The junction had 10 bases not matched to a gene; V was cut back by 5 bases and J by 5 bases. This CDR3 is built from 15 residues. Per germline, CDR1 MDHEN and CDR2 SYDVKM. This CDR3 reads CASSTSSGGWTEAFF. The CDR3 DNA reads as TGTGCCAGCAGTACTTCTTCAGGGGGCTGGACTGAAGCTTTCTTT. Combining the CDR3 with reference TRBV28 and TRBJ1-1 gives the whole variable domain DVKVTQSSRYLVKRTGEKVFLECVQDMDHENMFWYRQDPGLGLRLIYFSYDVKMKEKGDIPEGYSVSREKKERFSLILESASTNQTSMYLCASSTSSGGWTEAFFGQGTRLTVV.

This clonotype has a handful of counts. This rearrangement joins TRBV4-3 to TRBJ2-2; 8 positions agree with TRBD2. This CDR3 has 14 amino acids. Germline loops: CDR1 LGHNA, CDR2 YSLEER. The junction had 2 bases not matched to a gene; V was cut back by 6 bases and J by 2 bases. CDR3 DNA: TGCGCCAGCAGGCGGACTAGCAACACCGGGGAGCTGTTTTTT. Residues: CASRRTSNTGELFF.

This clonotype was detected a few times. The J gene is TRBJ2-1, the V gene TRBV20-1; a weak D match, TRBD2 (6 bases). V lost 4 bases, J lost 7 bases, and 17 bases lay in between. Germline CDR1 reads DFQATT; CDR2 reads SNEGSKA (reference sequence). CDR3 length: 14 amino acids. The CDR3 region has the DNA TGCAGTGCTACCCCCTTTCTTGCGGGAAATGAGCAGTTCTTC. Translation gives CSATPFLAGNEQFF.

The V and J genes are TRBV12-3 or TRBV12-4 and TRBJ2-3; 10 positions agree with TRBD2. V shed 6 bases and J 4 bases; nucleotides not matched to a gene: 7. The CDR3 length is 15 residues. CDR3 nucleotides: TGTGCCAGCAGCCTCCTAGCGGGGGTTTCAGATACGCAGTATTTT. It translates to CASSLLAGVSDTQYF.

This chain joins TRBV6-5 and TRBJ2-1; 8 bases match TRBD2. V lost 2 bases, J lost 9 bases, and 9 bases stayed unmatched. The CDR3 consists of 15 residues. The V gene's germline CDR1 is MNHEY and CDR2 SVGAGI. CDR3 sequence (DNA): TGTGCCAGCAGTTACCGGGGGGGGCTTATTGGTGAGCAGTTCTTC. Its protein product is CASSYRGGLIGEQFF.

V and J are TRBV5-1 and TRBJ2-7; a weak D match, TRBD1 (5 bases). The CDR3 runs 13 residues. The V and J ends lost 5 bases and 6 bases respectively, with 15 bases between them. CDR1 is SGHRS, CDR2 YFSETQ, per germline. CDR3 amino acids: CASRTVRNSEQYF. CDR3 nucleotides: TGCGCCAGCAGGACAGTGCGGAATTCCGAGCAGTACTTC.

The chain uses TRBV2 and TRBJ2-7; 9 bases are a match to TRBD1. In germline, CDR1 is SNHLY, CDR2 FYNNEI. V was clipped by 7 bases and J by 5 bases; unmatched bases: 9. This CDR3 comprises 14 residues. The CDR3 sequence: CASTGGTGPHEQYV. The CDR3 coding sequence is TGTGCCAGCACTGGAGGGACAGGGCCCCACGAGCAGTACGTC.

This clonotype was observed a few times. This chain links TRBV4-3 with TRBJ1-5, with no clear D. The V gene lost 0 bases and the J gene lost 3 bases, with 12 bases spanning the gap. The V gene's germline CDR1 is LGHNA and CDR2 YSLEER. This CDR3 is 16 amino acids long. In DNA, the CDR3 is TGCGCCAGCAGCCAAGATCGGCACAGTTCCAATCAGCCCCAGCATTTT. Protein: CASSQDRHSSNQPQHF.

V usage is TRBV7-2 and J usage is TRBJ1-6; D gene uncertain. The germline V and J ends were trimmed by 1 base and 11 bases, with 12 bases remaining between them. The germline V gene has CDR1 SGHTA and CDR2 FQGNSA. CDR3 length: 14 amino acids. This CDR3 reads CASSLVGSGAPLHF. DNA of the CDR3: TGTGCCAGCAGCTTAGTTGGCTCCGGAGCACCCCTCCACTTT.

This clonotype was found a few times. This chain links TRBV20-1 with TRBJ1-5, with D perhaps matching TRBD1 (5 bases). The germline CDR1 and CDR2 sequences are DFQATT and SNEGSKA (reference sequence). CDR3 length equals 14 residues. The CDR3 DNA sequence: TGCAGCGCCCGAGACAGTCTAAGCAATCAGCCCCAGCATTTT. This codes for CSARDSLSNQPQHF.

The chain links TRBV7-3 to TRBJ2-3; D is ambiguous. In germline, CDR1 is SGHTA, CDR2 FQGTGA. The CDR3 contains 14 residues. V dropped 5 bases and J dropped 6 bases, with 15 bases sitting between them. DNA for the CDR3: TGTGCCAGCAGCCCGACGGTGCTTTTCGATACGCAGTATTTT. This gives the protein CASSPTVLFDTQYF.

This chain connects TRBV7-2 to TRBJ1-1, with D perhaps matching TRBD1 (5 bases). Germline V gene lookup returns CDR1 SGHTA and CDR2 FQGNSA. The V end was cut by 2 bases, the J end by 1 base, with 14 bases between. The CDR3 extends over 16 amino acids. CDR3 nucleotides: TGTGCCAGCAGCTTATTGGGGGGTATGGCGAACACTGAAGCTTTCTTT. It specifies CASSLLGGMANTEAFF. Together with reference TRBV7-2 and TRBJ1-1, the CDR3 gives the full variable domain: GAGVSQSPSNKVTEKGKDVELRCDPISGHTALYWYRQSLGQGLEFLIYFQGNSAPDKSGLPSDRFSAERTGGSVSTLTIQRTQQEDSAVYLCASSLLGGMANTEAFFGQGTRLTVV.

The chain employs TRBV28 and TRBJ1-5; possibly TRBD1 for D (5 bases). V lost 5 bases, J lost 6 bases, and 14 bases lay in between. Germline CDR1 MDHEN, CDR2 SYDVKM. The CDR3 consists of 14 residues. The CDR3 spells CASSPRGIGQPQHF. In DNA, the CDR3 is TGTGCCAGCAGTCCCCGGGGCATAGGTCAGCCCCAGCATTTT.

The J gene is TRBJ2-5, the V gene TRBV6-5; D not certain. Germline CDR1 is MNHEY and CDR2 is SVGAGI. This CDR3 comprises 14 residues. Trimming removed 0 bases at V and 4 bases at J, with 9 bases between. In DNA form, the CDR3 reads TGTGCCAGCAGTTACTCCCGGAAGGGAGAGACCCAGTACTTC. Its protein product is CASSYSRKGETQYF.

The V gene is TRBV12-3 or TRBV12-4, the J gene TRBJ2-5; D uncertain. The length of the CDR3 is 14 residues. With 2 bases removed from V and 2 bases from J, the gap between germline ends came to 9 bases. The CDR3 region is CASSLNSQQETQYF. DNA of the CDR3: TGTGCCAGCAGTTTAAACAGCCAACAAGAGACCCAGTACTTC.

The chain links TRBV24-1 to TRBJ1-6, with D tentatively TRBD1 (5 bases). Trimming removed 6 bases from V and 11 bases from J, with 16 bases in between. The CDR3 runs 14 residues. Germline assignment: CDR1 KGHDR and CDR2 SFDVKD. The CDR3 sequence is CATSPGTRGAPLHF. The CDR3 DNA reads TGTGCCACCAGTCCGGGAACGAGAGGGGCACCCCTCCACTTT.

The chain recombines TRBV5-1 with TRBJ1-1, with a possible D match to TRBD1 (5 bases). The length of the CDR3 is 13 residues. Germline V gene data show CDR1 as SGHRS and CDR2 as YFSETQ. V shed 0 bases and J shed 6 bases, with 9 bases lying between them. In DNA form, the CDR3 reads TGCGCCAGCAGCTTGGAAGGGGAGGCTGAAGCTTTCTTT. It codes for CASSLEGEAEAFF.

V and J are TRBV18 and TRBJ2-5; D is possibly TRBD2 (7 bases). The CDR3 runs 16 residues. In germline, CDR1 is KGHSH, CDR2 LQKENI. Trimming removed 6 bases from V and 0 bases from J, with 17 bases in between. The CDR3 here is CASSRNGGLDQETQYF. In DNA form, the CDR3 reads TGTGCCAGCTCCCGGAACGGGGGGCTCGACCAAGAGACCCAGTACTTC.

The gene calls are TRBV30 and TRBJ1-1; 7 bases map to TRBD1. The trim removed 0 bases at V and 7 bases at J, leaving 2 bases unmatched. The CDR3 has 12 residues. From germline, CDR1 is GTSNPN and CDR2 SVGIG (reference sequence). The CDR3 protein is CAWSVWDSEAFF. CDR3 DNA: TGTGCCTGGAGTGTTTGGGACAGTGAAGCTTTCTTT.

The rearrangement joins TRBV5-1 to TRBJ2-1, with D possibly being TRBD2 (6 bases). V shed 0 bases and J shed 6 bases, with 10 bases lying between them. The CDR3 runs 14 residues. Germline V gene data show CDR1 as SGHRS and CDR2 as YFSETQ. The CDR3 sequence is CASSLGRGLNEQFF. The CDR3 DNA sequence: TGCGCCAGCAGCTTGGGGAGGGGACTCAATGAGCAGTTCTTC. The full variable domain, completed using reference TRBV5-1 and TRBJ2-1, is KAGVTQTPRYLIKTRGQQVTLSCSPISGHRSVSWYQQTPGQGLQFLFEYFSETQRNKGNFPGRFSGRQFSNSRSEMNVSTLELGDSALYLCASSLGRGLNEQFFGPGTRLTVL.

The chain is built from TRBV5-5 and TRBJ2-1; D remains ambiguous. Germline V lookup: CDR1 SGHKS, CDR2 YYEKEE (reference sequence). Trimming stripped 6 bases from V and 9 bases from J, with 10 bases between. The CDR3 runs 11 residues. The CDR3 sequence is CASTLEREQFF. DNA of the CDR3: TGTGCCAGCACCCTTGAGCGTGAGCAGTTCTTC.

The CDR3: CASTLLRGTEAFF. In DNA, the CDR3 is TGTGCCAGTACCCTACTAAGGGGCACTGAAGCTTTCTTT. This chain uses TRBV6-2 or TRBV6-3 with TRBJ1-1; tentative D call: TRBD1 (5 bases). The CDR3 covers 13 residues. V shed 9 bases and J shed 4 bases, with 15 bases lying between them. CDR1 and CDR2 (germline): MNHEY, SVGEGT.

This clonotype turned up a few times. The chain carries TRBV7-3 and TRBJ1-2; tentative D call: TRBD1 (5 bases). V dropped 6 bases and J dropped 8 bases, with 16 bases sitting between them. Per germline, CDR1 SGHTA and CDR2 FQGTGA. The CDR3 covers 13 residues. The CDR3 coding sequence is TGTGCCAGCAGTTTGGGGCCAGGGATGGGCTACACCTTC. It codes for CASSLGPGMGYTF.